This entry lists 18 T cell receptor beta chains sequenced from one sample in a study of patients and donors after allogeneic stem cell transplantation. A single record per CDR3 protein comes from TCRdb applying MiXCR to the RT-PCR reads. The data hold about 960,000 distinct CDR3 sequences, with under 20% observed a single time. The sequencing input was blood, either unsorted or a sorted T cell fraction (not recorded which). The source of these receptors is a human donor who was either an allogeneic HSCT recipient or a stem cell or donor lymphocyte infusion donor (not recorded which). It is not recorded whose cells these are; they may come from a transplant donor.

V and J are TRBV3-1 and TRBJ1-1, with no clear D. The CDR3 sequence is 11 residues long. V lost 2 bases and J 11 bases, leaving 9 bases between the germline ends. Germline V gene sequence: CDR1 LGHDT, CDR2 YNNKEL (reference sequence). CDR3 sequence reads: CASSQRGAAFF. The DNA for the CDR3 is TGTGCCAGCAGCCAACGAGGAGCTGCTTTCTTT.

The chain is built from TRBV7-2 and TRBJ1-5; D not resolved. The CDR3 consists of 18 residues. V was cut by 0 bases and J by 0 bases, with 15 bases left in between. The germline V gene encodes CDR1 SGHTA and CDR2 FQGNSA. CDR3 loop: CASSLATLGGNSNQPQHF. CDR3 DNA sequence: TGTGCCAGCAGCTTAGCGACACTGGGTGGGAATAGCAATCAGCCCCAGCATTTT.

This clonotype was detected only a few times. The chain uses TRBV20-1 and TRBJ1-1, with 7 nucleotides matching TRBD1. The CDR3 covers 15 residues. V lost 1 base and J lost 0; bases outside the gene matches: 5. Germline CDR1 DFQATT, CDR2 SNEGSKA (reference sequence). In DNA, the CDR3 is TGCAGTGCTAGAGGTTACAGGGGCTTGAACACTGAAGCTTTCTTT. Its translation: CSARGYRGLNTEAFF.

This clonotype was seen at least ten times. The V gene is TRBV29-1, the J gene TRBJ2-3, with TRBD2 identical over 10 bases. Germline V lookup: CDR1 SQVTM, CDR2 ANQGSEA. CDR3 length: 13 amino acids. The V gene end was trimmed by 4 bases and the J gene end by 3 bases; junction bases not matched to a gene: 1. CDR3 DNA: TGCAGCGTTGTACTAGCGGGAACAGATACGCAGTATTTT. Translated, it gives CSVVLAGTDTQYF.

This clonotype was seen at least ten times. The chain employs TRBV6-5 and TRBJ2-7; D is unresolved. Germline V lookup: CDR1 MNHEY, CDR2 SVGAGI. The CDR3 covers 11 residues. Trimming removed 1 base from V and 4 bases from J, with 2 bases in between. In DNA, the CDR3 is TGTGCCAGCAGTTACTTGTACGAGCAGTACTTC. Translation: CASSYLYEQYF.

The sample holds a few counts of this clonotype. The chain uses TRBV2 and TRBJ2-1, with D hard to call. V was trimmed by 6 bases and J by 11 bases, leaving 14 bases between them. This CDR3 spans 12 amino acids. From germline, CDR1 is SNHLY and CDR2 FYNNEI. This CDR3 is CASRFSPEKQFF. The CDR3 DNA follows: TGTGCCAGCAGGTTTAGCCCTGAAAAGCAGTTCTTC.

The chain recombines TRBV6-2 or TRBV6-3 with TRBJ2-4, with D hard to call. This CDR3 has 20 residues. V lost 6 bases and J 0 bases, leaving 27 bases between the germline ends. The V gene's germline CDR1 is MNHEY and CDR2 SVGEGT. The CDR3 reads CASRSLRRKSNVLAKNIQYF. The CDR3 nucleotides are TGTGCCAGCAGATCCCTACGTCGAAAGTCCAATGTACTAGCCAAAAACATTCAGTACTTC.

This CDR3 reads CATSDFVTDSQPQHF. CDR3 DNA sequence: TGTGCCACCAGTGATTTTGTTACTGACAGTCAGCCCCAGCATTTT. The chain uses TRBV24-1 and TRBJ1-5, with D maybe TRBD1 (5 bases). V gave up 1 base and J gave up 6 bases, with 12 bases separating them. Germline V lookup: CDR1 KGHDR, CDR2 SFDVKD. The CDR3 runs 15 residues.

This clonotype was found a few times. The chain couples TRBV10-3 to TRBJ2-7, with TRBD2 matching 13 bases. CDR1 is ENHRY, CDR2 SYGVKD, per germline. The V and J ends lost 4 bases and 3 bases, in that order; junction bases with no gene match: 3. This CDR3 comprises 15 residues. The CDR3 bases are TGTGCCATCAGTGGGGGACTAGCGGGAAACTACGAGCAGTACTTC. Encoded protein: CAISGGLAGNYEQYF.

The chain uses TRBV21-1 and TRBJ2-1; TRBD1, the table's D call, lacks a check against the DNA. TRBV21-1 counts as a pseudogene. The CDR3 covers 13 residues. The CDR3 sequence: CASSKSGGAQQFF. The CDR3 coding sequence is TGTGCCAGCAGCAAATCTGGGGGGGCACAGCAGTTCTTC.

This clonotype has more than one count but fewer than ten. The V gene is TRBV29-1, the J gene TRBJ1-1; unclear D gene. Germline lookup yields CDR1 SQVTM and CDR2 ANQGSEA. The CDR3 is 11 residues long. V was cut by 7 bases and J by 2 bases, with 8 bases left in between. In nucleotides, the CDR3 is TGCAGCGGAAATAAAAACACTGAAGCTTTCTTT. It encodes CSGNKNTEAFF.

The chain employs TRBV7-2 and TRBJ2-6; weak D call: TRBD1 (6 bases). With 0 bases removed from V and 4 bases from J, the gap between germline ends came to 10 bases. This CDR3 has 16 residues. CDR1 is SGHTA and CDR2 is FQGNSA in the germline V gene. CDR3 in DNA: TGTGCCAGCAGCTTAGCGGGACAACGAGGGGCCAACGTCCTGACTTTC. It specifies CASSLAGQRGANVLTF.

The sample holds a few counts of this clonotype. This chain joins TRBV7-2 and TRBJ1-1; 8 bases match TRBD1. Germline CDR1 reads SGHTA; CDR2 reads FQGNSA. Trimming cost V 5 bases and J 6 bases; bases outside gene matches: 8. The CDR3 runs to 14 residues. This chain's CDR3 is CASSPTGVRPEAFF. The CDR3 nucleotides read TGTGCCAGCAGCCCGACAGGGGTGAGGCCTGAAGCTTTCTTT. The full variable domain, completed using reference TRBV7-2 and TRBJ1-1, is GAGVSQSPSNKVTEKGKDVELRCDPISGHTALYWYRQSLGQGLEFLIYFQGNSAPDKSGLPSDRFSAERTGGSVSTLTIQRTQQEDSAVYLCASSPTGVRPEAFFGQGTRLTVV.

This clonotype was counted between two and nine times. The rearrangement uses TRBV10-3 and TRBJ2-2, with 7 bases aligning to TRBD2. The CDR3 has 16 amino acids. J lost 0 bases, V lost 4 bases, and 5 bases had no gene match. CDR1 is ENHRY, CDR2 SYGVKD, per germline. The chain's CDR3 is CAISGWAGANTGELFF. CDR3 in DNA: TGTGCCATCAGTGGTTGGGCGGGAGCGAACACCGGGGAGCTGTTTTTT.

This clonotype was recorded a few times. The rearrangement uses TRBV20-1 and TRBJ1-2; TRBD1 matches at 7 bases. V lost 6 bases and J lost 5; bases outside the gene matches: 9. Germline-derived CDR1 and CDR2 are DFQATT and SNEGSKA (reference sequence). The CDR3 extends over 13 amino acids. The CDR3 region has the DNA TGCAGTGCCTCGGCCGGGACAGTGTATGGCTACACCTTC. Residues: CSASAGTVYGYTF.

This clonotype was counted only a few times. CDR3 residues: CSVAKRGSTDTQYF. The CDR3 region has the DNA TGCAGCGTTGCGAAGCGGGGGAGCACAGATACGCAGTATTTT. This chain links TRBV29-1 with TRBJ2-3; 8 bases map to TRBD2. CDR1 and CDR2 (germline): SQVTM, ANQGSEA. This CDR3 contains 14 residues. Trimming at V came to 4 bases and at J to 0 bases, leaving 3 bases not matched to a gene.

In DNA, the CDR3 is TGTGCCAGCAGCCCCCCAGGACTAGCGGGGGGGGATACGCAGTATTTT. This codes for CASSPPGLAGGDTQYF. This sequence joins TRBV7-2 and TRBJ2-3; 15 bases are shared with TRBD2. There are 16 residues in the CDR3. V shed 5 bases, J shed 6 bases, and the junction held 6 bases outside the gene matches. The germline V gene has CDR1 SGHTA and CDR2 FQGNSA. The variable domain in full, completed from reference TRBV7-2 and TRBJ2-3, reads GAGVSQSPSNKVTEKGKDVELRCDPISGHTALYWYRQSLGQGLEFLIYFQGNSAPDKSGLPSDRFSAERTGGSVSTLTIQRTQQEDSAVYLCASSPPGLAGGDTQYFGPGTRLTVL.

This clonotype was counted between two and nine times. This chain links TRBV7-3 with TRBJ1-1; D uncertain. With 2 bases removed from V and 0 bases from J, the gap between germline ends came to 10 bases. Germline CDR1 reads SGHTA; CDR2 reads FQGTGA. The CDR3 length is 15 residues. The CDR3 sequence is CASSLSPSMNTEAFF. The CDR3 DNA sequence: TGTGCCAGCAGCTTATCTCCGTCTATGAACACTGAAGCTTTCTTT.